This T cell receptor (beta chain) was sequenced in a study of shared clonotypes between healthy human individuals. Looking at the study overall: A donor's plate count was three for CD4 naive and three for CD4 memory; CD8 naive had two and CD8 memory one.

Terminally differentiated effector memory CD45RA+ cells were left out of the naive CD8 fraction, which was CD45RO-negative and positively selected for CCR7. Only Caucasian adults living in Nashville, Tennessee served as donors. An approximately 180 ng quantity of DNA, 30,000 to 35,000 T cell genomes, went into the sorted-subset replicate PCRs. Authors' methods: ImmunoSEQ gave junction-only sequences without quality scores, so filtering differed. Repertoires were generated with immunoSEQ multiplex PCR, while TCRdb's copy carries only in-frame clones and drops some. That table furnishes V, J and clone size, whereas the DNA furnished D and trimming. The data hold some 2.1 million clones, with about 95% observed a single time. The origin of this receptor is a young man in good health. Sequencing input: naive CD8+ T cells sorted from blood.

The CDR3: CASSSLSGEVNEKLFF. In nucleotides, the CDR3 is TGTGCCAGCAGCTCCCTCAGCGGGGAAGTTAATGAAAAACTGTTTTTT. V is TRBV7-9 and J is TRBJ1-4; D is unclear. CDR3 length equals 16 residues. The germline V gene has CDR1 SEHNR and CDR2 FQNEAQ (reference sequence). V shed 4 bases and J shed 4 bases, with 16 bases lying between them.